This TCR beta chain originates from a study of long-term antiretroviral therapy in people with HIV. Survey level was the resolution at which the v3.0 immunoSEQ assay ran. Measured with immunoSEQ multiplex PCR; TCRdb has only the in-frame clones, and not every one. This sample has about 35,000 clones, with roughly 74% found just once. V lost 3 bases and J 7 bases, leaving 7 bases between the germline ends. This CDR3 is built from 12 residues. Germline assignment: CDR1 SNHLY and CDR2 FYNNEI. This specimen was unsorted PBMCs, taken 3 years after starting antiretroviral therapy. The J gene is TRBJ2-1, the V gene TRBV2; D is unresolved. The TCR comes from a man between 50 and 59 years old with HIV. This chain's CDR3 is CASSDAANEQFF. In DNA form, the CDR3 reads TGTGCCAGCAGTGATGCAGCGAATGAGCAGTTCTTC.